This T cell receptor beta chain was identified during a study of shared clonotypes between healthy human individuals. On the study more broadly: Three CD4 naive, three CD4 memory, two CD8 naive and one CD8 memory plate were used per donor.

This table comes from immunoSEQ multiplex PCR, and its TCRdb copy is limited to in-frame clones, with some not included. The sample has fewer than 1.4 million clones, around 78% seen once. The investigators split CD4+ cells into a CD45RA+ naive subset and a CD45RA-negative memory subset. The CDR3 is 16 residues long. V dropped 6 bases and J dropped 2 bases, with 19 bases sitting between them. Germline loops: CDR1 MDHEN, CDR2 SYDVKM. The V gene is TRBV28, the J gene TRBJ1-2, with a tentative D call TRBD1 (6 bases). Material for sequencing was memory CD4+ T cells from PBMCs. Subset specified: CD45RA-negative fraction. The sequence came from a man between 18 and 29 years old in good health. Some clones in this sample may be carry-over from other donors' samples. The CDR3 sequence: CASSDPQGSRNYGYTF. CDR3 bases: TGTGCCAGCAGCGATCCACAGGGATCGAGGAACTATGGCTACACCTTC.